This T cell receptor (beta chain) derives from a study of early T cells in non-severe SARS-CoV-2 infection listed by TCRdb under 2021. Regarding the study in general: TCR sequencing used bulk RNA from unsorted whole blood, so alpha and beta chains could not be paired.

A case-control design nested within a healthcare worker cohort in London, UK, was used, with weekly nasopharyngeal swab PCR tests and blood sampling performed. Healthcare workers were enrolled in the week of the UK lockdown, from 23 to 31 March 2020, and were followed every week for up to roughly 16 weeks. This clonotype was detected ten times or more. It has no known antigen specificity. No much larger clonotype is one base removed from it; base qualities were not supplied. General study outcomes and caveats: VDJdb matching was skewed toward anti-spike CD8 responses and likely underestimated virus-specific expansions by missing private and CD4 specificities.

Taken from the germline V gene, the CDR1 and CDR2 loops are SNHLY and FYNNEI. The V end gives up 8 bases and the J end 4 bases, leaving 12 bases in the junction not matched to a gene. Counted from cysteine to phenylalanine, this CDR3 has 16 amino acids. The sequence is cut down to CDR3 DNA, 48 bases in frame from base 1. The library was obtained by 5' RACE. Data came from a NextSeq 500. Unique molecular identifiers were attached to individual cDNA molecules in the TCR library protocol so that sequencing error and PCR bias could be corrected. TCR alpha and beta chains were both sequenced, and the abundances of alpha and beta sequences in each sample were closely correlated with each other. The published analysis was carried out like this. Decombinator V4 was used to perform V gene, J gene and CDR3 annotation of TCR sequences. TCRs were defined as expanded if a significant change between any two time points was detected under a Poisson model with p below 0.0001. TCR abundances were normalised to the total number of TCRs sequenced in each sample and reported as counts per million. TRAV1-2 paired with TRAJ12, TRAJ20 or TRAJ33 defined MAIT TCRs, while TRAV10 paired with TRAJ18 defined iNKT TCRs. VDJdb, accessed 1 November 2021, was searched for CMV, EBV and SARS-CoV-2 annotated TCRs, with TCRs annotated for multiple antigens excluded. TCRdb's own reprocessing of the public reads used fastp at Q25 and MiXCR and kept productive beta chains. CDR3 protein sequences are deduplicated, and each keeps its most common genes and DNA. For this entry, the V and J calls and clone size follow TCRdb and not the study's own pipeline. Recorded for this sample are approximately 63,000 distinct CDR3 sequences; about 6% of them occurred a single time. The ten largest clones add up to 3% to 3.5% of the sample.

This specimen was whole blood, taken at baseline. In this chain, TRBV2 is recombined with TRBJ2-1; the central 9 bases match TRBD2. The clonotype was recovered from an adult who was a healthcare worker with PCR-confirmed SARS-CoV-2 infection or an uninfected control (not recorded which). In nucleotides, the sequence is TGTGCCAGCGACGGCGGGAGGGCCTTTTTTTACAATGAGCAGTTCTTC. It is translated as CASDGGRAFFYNEQFF.